A single sample gave rise to the 27 T cell receptor beta chains below, sequenced in a study of shared clonotypes between healthy human individuals. TCRdb's table, derived via immunoSEQ multiplex PCR, lists solely in-frame clones and lacks some. The table lists under 1,100,000 clones, approximately 78% of them singletons. Material for sequencing was memory CD4+ T cells from PBMCs. Subset indicated: CD45RA-negative fraction. These receptors were taken from a man aged 18 to 29 in good health. Some clones in this sample may be carry-over from other donors' samples.

This chain uses TRBV27 with TRBJ1-4; no clear D. CDR3 length equals 15 residues. The germline gives CDR1 MNHEY, CDR2 SMNVEV (reference sequence). Trimming left V 4 bases short and J 13 bases short, with 22 bases between. CDR3 in DNA: TGTGCCAGCAGTTCTGCCGGGCTCGACTCTTGGCTACTGTTTTTT. This sequence encodes CASSSAGLDSWLLFF.

This clone was counted ten times or more. The genes are TRBV5-1 and TRBJ2-5; 15 bases map to TRBD2. Germline-derived CDR1 and CDR2 are SGHRS and YFSETQ. V dropped 4 bases and J dropped 1; count of bases not matched to a gene: 8. The CDR3 covers 18 residues. CDR3 DNA sequence: TGCGCCAGCAGCCCCGGACTAGCGGGAGGGCCGAGCCAAGAGACCCAGTACTTC. It translates to CASSPGLAGGPSQETQYF.

The table lists this clone with many counts. Other DNA sequences in the sample encode the same CDR3. V usage is TRBV6-5 and J usage is TRBJ2-7; 8 bases match TRBD1. The germline V gene has CDR1 MNHEY and CDR2 SVGAGI. The CDR3 has 12 amino acids. V shed 10 bases and J 1 base; nucleotides not matched to a gene: 3. The CDR3 coding sequence is TGTGCCACTCGACAGGGGTCCTACGAGCAGTACTTC. This translates into CATRQGSYEQYF.

This clone was counted once. The germline gene is not matched at one end of the junction; a read error may be the cause. The J gene is TRBJ2-7, the V gene TRBV5-1; the D call may be TRBD1 or TRBD2 (5 bases each). The CDR3 spans 14 residues. Germline CDR1 SGHRS, CDR2 YFSETQ. Here the CDR3 reads CASSIAGTTTEQYF. The CDR3 bases are TGTGCCAGCAGCATCGCCGGGACCACGACCGAGCAGTACTTC.

This clone was counted a single time. Written as DNA, the CDR3 is TGCGCCAGCAGCCAAGGTCATGCAGATACGCAGTATTTT. The encoded protein is CASSQGHADTQYF. J is TRBJ2-3 and V is TRBV4-3; D is uncertain. The germline V gene has CDR1 LGHNA and CDR2 YSLEER. V was clipped by 1 base and J by 4 bases, with 6 bases between them. This CDR3 has 13 residues.

This clone showed up just a few times. This sequence joins TRBV2 and TRBJ2-7; D may be TRBD2 (6 bases). The germline V and J ends were trimmed by 3 bases and 4 bases, with 16 bases remaining between them. From germline, CDR1 is SNHLY and CDR2 FYNNEI. The CDR3 totals 15 residues. This CDR3 is CASSDLGAGTYEQYF. The CDR3 DNA follows: TGTGCCAGCAGTGATTTGGGAGCAGGGACTTACGAGCAGTACTTC.

The chain carries TRBV11-3 and TRBJ2-1; 15 nucleotides line up with TRBD2. The V segment lost 5 bases and the J segment 13 bases; nucleotides outside the gene matches: 12. Looked up from germline, CDR1 is SGHNT and CDR2 is YENEEA. The CDR3 contains 16 residues. The CDR3 spells CASSAFGGLAGGYQFF. For the CDR3, the DNA is TGTGCCAGCAGCGCCTTCGGGGGACTAGCGGGAGGATACCAGTTCTTC.

CDR3 DNA sequence: TGTGCCAGCAGCGCGACCGAACGGGCCGACACAGATACGCAGTATTTT. This encodes CASSATERADTDTQYF. This chain connects TRBV9 to TRBJ2-3, with unresolved D. Per germline, CDR1 SGDLS and CDR2 YYNGEE. The CDR3 sequence is 16 residues long. Trimming pared 3 bases from V and 2 bases from J, leaving 16 bases between.

This sequence joins TRBV7-2 and TRBJ2-3; D is perhaps TRBD2 (7 bases). Germline V gene data show CDR1 as SGHTA and CDR2 as FQGNSA. The CDR3 is 15 amino acids. Between the trimmed V and J ends, which lost 2 bases and 4 bases, there was a span of 13 bases. CDR3 protein: CASSLMGRGPDTQYF. The CDR3 nucleotides read TGTGCCAGCAGCTTAATGGGGCGGGGGCCAGATACGCAGTATTTT.

Only one count was recorded for this clone. The chain uses TRBV18 and TRBJ2-2; 12 positions match TRBD2. V was clipped by 2 bases and J by 5 bases; unmatched bases: 6. The CDR3 contains 17 residues. The germline CDR1 and CDR2 sequences are KGHSH and LQKENI. CDR3 DNA sequence: TGTGCCAGCTCACCATTTGGACTAGCGGGAAGTACCGGGGAGCTGTTTTTT. Encoded protein: CASSPFGLAGSTGELFF.

The rearrangement uses TRBV6-5 and TRBJ2-7, with unresolved D. The CDR3 has 11 residues. The V and J ends lost 5 bases and 5 bases respectively, with 7 bases between them. Germline-derived CDR1 and CDR2 are MNHEY and SVGAGI. In nucleotides, the CDR3 is TGTGCCAGCAGTCCTGGGCACGAGCAGTACTTC. Protein: CASSPGHEQYF.

This chain links TRBV28 with TRBJ2-3; 11 bases match TRBD2. Germline V gene data show CDR1 as MDHEN and CDR2 as SYDVKM. The CDR3 covers 15 residues. Germline trimming cut 6 bases from V and 0 bases from J; bases unmatched to any gene: 2. The CDR3 DNA sequence: TGTGCCAGCAGAAGACTAGCGGGAAGCACAGATACGCAGTATTTT. Amino acids: CASRRLAGSTDTQYF.

The chain couples TRBV14 to TRBJ2-2; 8 bases are a match to TRBD1. There are 16 residues in the CDR3. J was trimmed by 4 bases and V by 4 bases; bases with no gene match: 8. Germline-derived CDR1 and CDR2 are SGHDN and FVKESK. CDR3 in DNA: TGTGCCAGCAGCCGAGGACAGGGCCTTAGCACCGGGGAGCTGTTTTTT. This codes for CASSRGQGLSTGELFF.

The rearrangement links TRBV28 to TRBJ1-4; D unclear. CDR1 and CDR2 from the germline V gene are MDHEN and SYDVKM. The CDR3 covers 17 residues. V lost 5 bases to trimming and J lost 4 bases, with 20 bases between them. CDR3 nucleotides: TGTGCCAGCAGTCGACACCCAGGACGGACCCTTAATGAAAAACTGTTTTTT. The encoded protein is CASSRHPGRTLNEKLFF.

This clone occurred a few times. The chain couples TRBV5-1 to TRBJ2-7; the D gene is possibly TRBD1 (6 bases). The ends were cut back, 2 bases at V and 2 bases at J, with 11 bases in the middle. CDR3 size: 14 residues. In germline, CDR1 is SGHRS, CDR2 YFSETQ. The CDR3 sequence: CASSLRTATYEQYF. CDR3 bases: TGCGCCAGCAGCTTAAGGACAGCTACCTACGAGCAGTACTTC.

V usage is TRBV11-2 and J usage is TRBJ2-5; 7 bases align to TRBD2. In germline, CDR1 is SGHAT, CDR2 FQNNGV. J gave up 5 bases and V 4 bases, and 10 bases lay outside the gene matches. The CDR3 length is 15 residues. CDR3 protein: CASSSLAALGETQYF. In DNA, the CDR3 is TGTGCCAGCAGCTCGCTAGCGGCACTAGGGGAGACCCAGTACTTC.

The chain couples TRBV4-1 to TRBJ2-4; 9 bases align to TRBD2. The V gene's germline CDR1 is MGHRA and CDR2 YSYEKL. J was trimmed by 5 bases and V by 0 bases; bases with no gene match: 8. This CDR3 has 17 residues. The CDR3 nucleotides are TGCGCCAGCAGCCAAGACCCCAGCGGGAGGCTTGAAAACATTCAGTACTTC. This encodes CASSQDPSGRLENIQYF.

This chain uses TRBV2 with TRBJ2-2; 10 bases match TRBD2. The CDR3 length is 15 residues. The V gene end was trimmed by 10 bases and the J gene end by 4 bases; junction bases not matched to a gene: 9. From germline, CDR1 is SNHLY and CDR2 FYNNEI. The CDR3: CATGLAEALTGELFF. In nucleotides, the CDR3 is TGTGCCACCGGACTAGCGGAAGCTCTCACCGGGGAGCTGTTTTTT.

The gene calls are TRBV5-1 and TRBJ2-2, with a tentative D call TRBD2 (6 bases). In germline, CDR1 is SGHRS, CDR2 YFSETQ. The CDR3 length is 19 residues. Trimming took off 6 bases at V and 5 bases at J, with 29 bases between the two ends. As DNA, the CDR3 is TGCGCCAGCACCGGAGGGGTCCCCTCAAGGCCCTTAAGGACCGGGGAGCTGTTTTTT. It yields the protein CASTGGVPSRPLRTGELFF.

The J gene is TRBJ2-7, the V gene TRBV5-1, with D perhaps TRBD1 (6 bases). The CDR3 runs 14 residues. V lost 4 bases, J lost 0 bases, and 11 bases lay in between. Germline lookup yields CDR1 SGHRS and CDR2 YFSETQ. The CDR3 sequence: CASSQDSSSYEQYF. CDR3 sequence (DNA): TGCGCCAGCAGCCAGGACAGCAGCTCCTACGAGCAGTACTTC.

This chain uses TRBV6-6 with TRBJ2-3; 9 nucleotides align to TRBD2. The J segment lost 3 bases and the V segment lost 5 bases, leaving 9 bases of the junction unmatched. Per the germline V gene, CDR1 is MNHNY and CDR2 is SVGAGI (reference sequence). The CDR3 has 16 residues. CDR3 bases: TGTGCCAGCAGTCCCCCGGCGGGAGGGGGTACAGATACGCAGTATTTT. It encodes CASSPPAGGGTDTQYF.

Regarding this clone: With a much larger clone just one base away, this may be a read error. Other DNA sequences within the sample encode an identical CDR3. The chain has TRBV27 and TRBJ2-1; D unresolved. This CDR3 contains 11 residues. The V end lost 3 bases, the J end lost 6 bases, and 3 bases lay between the germline ends. Germline CDR1 and CDR2: MNHEY and SMNVEV (reference sequence). Here the CDR3 reads CASSFFNEQFF. In nucleotides, the CDR3 is TGTGCCAGCAGTTTTTTCAATGAGCAGTTCTTC.

J is TRBJ1-1 and V is TRBV13; 8 bases agree with TRBD1. Germline V lookup: CDR1 PRHDT, CDR2 FYEKMQ (reference sequence). J lost 1 base, V lost 10 bases, and 5 bases had no gene match. The CDR3 loop spans 13 amino acids. CDR3 in amino acids: CATPQGANTEAFF. CDR3 nucleotides: TGTGCCACCCCCCAGGGGGCGAACACTGAAGCTTTCTTT. Combining the CDR3 with reference TRBV13 and TRBJ1-1 gives the whole variable domain AAGVIQSPRHLIKEKRETATLKCYPIPRHDTVYWYQQGPGQDPQFLISFYEKMQSDKGSIPDRFSAQQFSDYHSELNMSSLELGDSALYFCATPQGANTEAFFGQGTRLTVV.

V is TRBV6-5 and J is TRBJ1-3; no clear D. The germline CDR1 and CDR2 sequences are MNHEY and SVGAGI. V lost 0 bases and J lost 2, with 5 bases in between. The CDR3 contains 14 residues. The CDR3, as DNA: TGTGCCAGCAGTTACTCTACCACTGGAAACACCATATATTTT. Translated: CASSYSTTGNTIYF.

CDR3 bases: TGTGCCAGCAGCTTCATGGCAGGGGAAATGACTGAAGCTTTCTTT. It is translated as CASSFMAGEMTEAFF. The rearrangement uses TRBV7-8 and TRBJ1-1, with D maybe TRBD1 (6 bases). Germline CDR1 SGHVS, CDR2 FQNEAQ. This CDR3 has 15 amino acids. Trimming stripped 3 bases from V and 5 bases from J, with 16 bases between. The whole variable domain, filled in from reference TRBV7-8 and TRBJ1-1, reads GAGVSQSPRYKVAKRGQDVALRCDPISGHVSLFWYQQALGQGPEFLTYFQNEAQLDKSGLPSDRFFAERPEGSVSTLKIQRTQQEDSAVYLCASSFMAGEMTEAFFGQGTRLTVV.

The chain joins TRBV28 to TRBJ1-2; D is undetermined. V was pared by 5 bases and J by 4 bases, with 11 bases between. This CDR3 comprises 13 residues. Germline V CDR1 and CDR2: MDHEN, SYDVKM. The CDR3 region has the DNA TGTGCCAGCAGTCCTCGTATAGCCTATGGCTACACCTTC. Protein product: CASSPRIAYGYTF.

This clone was seen once. J is TRBJ2-5 and V is TRBV5-6; possibly TRBD1 or TRBD2 for D (6 bases each). The V gene lost 7 bases and the J gene lost 5 bases, with 18 bases spanning the gap. Germline V gene sequence: CDR1 SGHDT, CDR2 YYEEEE. This CDR3 is built from 14 residues. The CDR3 DNA is TGTGCCAGCCGCAAGCAGGGGAGGTTGGAGACCCAGTACTTC. It codes for CASRKQGRLETQYF.